These 19 T cell receptor beta chains originate from one sample sequenced in a study of shared clonotypes between healthy human individuals. Clones were read by immunoSEQ multiplex PCR, and TCRdb kept only the in-frame ones, dropping some. The repertoire has millions of clones, over 90% of them found once; the top ten carry about 0.39%. Material: naive CD4+ T cells from PBMCs. This sample's subset: CD45RA+ positively selected. These receptors came from a man aged 18 to 30 in good health. Some clones in this sample may be carry-over from other donors' samples.

The chain links TRBV19 to TRBJ1-1; TRBD1 aligns across 9 bases. The trim removed 6 bases at V and 2 bases at J, leaving 10 bases unmatched. CDR3 length equals 16 residues. Per the germline V gene, CDR1 is LNHDA and CDR2 is SQIVND (reference sequence). The CDR3 spells CASSHTTGQGNTEAFF. In nucleotides, the CDR3 is TGTGCCAGTAGCCACACAACGGGACAGGGCAACACTGAAGCTTTCTTT.

The chain combines TRBV14 with TRBJ2-2; TRBD2 matches at 12 bases. In germline, CDR1 is SGHDN, CDR2 FVKESK. V gave up 2 bases and J gave up 7 bases; unmatched junction bases: 2. The CDR3 runs 15 residues. CDR3 region: CASSQRLAGVGELFF. For the CDR3, the DNA is TGTGCCAGCAGCCAACGACTAGCGGGAGTCGGGGAGCTGTTTTTT.

CDR3 region: CSVGGLAQETQYF. In nucleotides, the CDR3 is TGCAGCGTCGGGGGACTAGCCCAAGAGACCCAGTACTTC. The genes are TRBV29-1 and TRBJ2-5; TRBD2 matches at 9 bases. The CDR3 is made up of 13 amino acids. After removal of 6 bases from V and 1 base from J, the junction contained 3 bases not matched to a gene. Germline CDR1 and CDR2: SQVTM and ANQGSEA. Variable domain in full (rest from reference TRBV29-1 and TRBJ2-5): SAVISQKPSRDICQRGTSLTIQCQVDSQVTMMFWYRQQPGQSLTLIATANQGSEATYESGFVIDKFPISRPNLTFSTLTVSNMSPEDSSIYLCSVGGLAQETQYFGPGTRLLVL.

This chain links TRBV15 with TRBJ2-3; 8 bases align to TRBD1. Germline V gene sequence: CDR1 LNHNV, CDR2 YYDKDF (reference sequence). This CDR3 has 17 residues. V dropped 0 bases and J dropped 2; count of bases not matched to a gene: 7. The CDR3, as DNA: TGTGCCACCAGCAGAGATCGCGGGACAGGCCCCACAGATACGCAGTATTTT. Its translation is CATSRDRGTGPTDTQYF.

This chain links TRBV27 with TRBJ2-2; D not certain. CDR1 is MNHEY, CDR2 SMNVEV, per germline (reference sequence). This CDR3 spans 15 amino acids. Trimming shortened V by 7 bases and J by 1 base, and 13 bases separated the two germline ends. The CDR3 DNA reads TGTGCCAGCACCTCCAGGTCCAAGAACACCGGGGAGCTGTTTTTT. Translating gives CASTSRSKNTGELFF.

J is TRBJ1-2 and V is TRBV6-5; D gene unclear. Trimming left V 6 bases short and J 0 bases short, with 11 bases between. This CDR3 is 14 amino acids long. Per germline, CDR1 MNHEY and CDR2 SVGAGI. CDR3 DNA sequence: TGTGCCAGCAGCCCCAAGCGAGCTAACTATGGCTACACCTTC. It specifies CASSPKRANYGYTF.

This clone was counted a single time. The CDR3 DNA is TGCGCCAGCAGCTTGGGGGACAGGGTAGCCCACGAGCAGTACTTC. Translation: CASSLGDRVAHEQYF. The V and J genes are TRBV5-1 and TRBJ2-7; 9 nucleotides line up with TRBD1. CDR3 length: 15 amino acids. The germline V gene has CDR1 SGHRS and CDR2 YFSETQ. Trimming took 0 bases from V and 5 from J; bases not matched to a gene: 6.

As DNA, the CDR3 is TGTGCCAGCAGCTTGGGACCGGGACAGCAGAACACTGAAGCTTTCTTT. Its protein is CASSLGPGQQNTEAFF. The V gene is TRBV5-4, the J gene TRBJ1-1; 7 bases align to TRBD1. Trimming took 0 bases from V and 1 from J; bases not matched to a gene: 6. CDR3 size: 16 residues. Germline V gives CDR1 SGHNT, CDR2 YYREEE (reference sequence).

The chain couples TRBV11-2 to TRBJ1-1; D gene uncertain. CDR1 is SGHAT, CDR2 FQNNGV, per germline. V was shortened by 1 base and J by 8 bases, with 8 bases between the two germline ends. There are 12 residues in the CDR3. The CDR3, as DNA: TGTGCCAGCAGCTTAGTCGGGCAGGAAGCTTTCTTT. It translates to CASSLVGQEAFF. The full variable domain, in which reference TRBV11-2 and TRBJ1-1 provide the parts outside the CDR3, is EAGVAQSPRYKIIEKRQSVAFWCNPISGHATLYWYQQILGQGPKLLIQFQNNGVVDDSQLPKDRFSAERLKGVDSTLKIQPAKLEDSAVYLCASSLVGQEAFFGQGTRLTVV.

The CDR3 region is CASSLGQGQYYEQYF. The CDR3, as DNA: TGTGCCAGCAGTCTTGGACAGGGACAATATTACGAGCAGTACTTC. The J gene is TRBJ2-7, the V gene TRBV7-2; TRBD1 agrees at 8 bases. Germline loops: CDR1 SGHTA, CDR2 FQGNSA. V lost 6 bases to trimming and J lost 4 bases; unmatched junction nucleotides: 11. The CDR3 runs 15 residues.

This CDR3 reads CASSLAGGRKTGELFF. CDR3 sequence (DNA): TGCGCCAGCAGCTTGGCTGGCGGGAGGAAGACCGGGGAGCTGTTTTTT. The chain joins TRBV5-1 to TRBJ2-2; 8 bases match TRBD2. Germline V gene data show CDR1 as SGHRS and CDR2 as YFSETQ. V trimming: 0 bases; J trimming: 5 bases; junction bases outside the gene matches: 6. The CDR3 spans 16 residues.

In regard to this clone: Other DNA sequences in the sample encode the same CDR3. The CDR3 DNA reads as TGTGCCAGCAGCTTAGTGGGACCCACAGATACGCAGTATTTT. Translating it yields CASSLVGPTDTQYF. The chain employs TRBV7-3 and TRBJ2-3; either TRBD1 or TRBD2 may supply D (5 bases each). Germline CDR1 reads SGHTA; CDR2 reads FQGTGA. CDR3 length: 14 residues. Trimming pared 2 bases from V and 2 bases from J, leaving 8 bases between.

This sequence joins TRBV6-1 and TRBJ2-7; possibly TRBD1 for D (5 bases). Germline V lookup: CDR1 MNHNS, CDR2 SASEGT. This CDR3 has 16 residues. Trimming pared 4 bases from V and 0 bases from J, leaving 16 bases between. The CDR3 coding sequence is TGTGCCAGCAGTGCCCGGGTAGGGGAATCCTCCTACGAGCAGTACTTC. Residues: CASSARVGESSYEQYF.

The V and J genes are TRBV4-1 and TRBJ2-1, with 9 nucleotides matching TRBD2. From germline, CDR1 is MGHRA and CDR2 YSYEKL. The CDR3 sequence is 15 residues long. V lost 4 bases, J lost 5 bases, and 6 bases stayed unmatched. The CDR3 nucleotides read TGCGCCAGCAGCCTCGGACTAGCGAGTGACAATGAGCAGTTCTTC. Amino acids: CASSLGLASDNEQFF.

V usage is TRBV5-1 and J usage is TRBJ2-7; 7 positions match TRBD2. The J segment lost 13 bases and the V segment lost 0 bases, leaving 10 bases of the junction unmatched. Germline V gene data show CDR1 as SGHRS and CDR2 as YFSETQ. The CDR3 is 13 residues long. The CDR3 nucleotides read TGCGCCAGCAGCTTGGCTCTAGGGGAGGGCGAATACTTC. Translation: CASSLALGEGEYF.

This clone was seen more than once but under ten times. The chain recombines TRBV11-2 with TRBJ1-2; no clear D gene. Looked up from germline, CDR1 is SGHAT and CDR2 is FQNNGV. There are 12 residues in the CDR3. Trimming took 5 bases from V and 4 from J, leaving 8 bases between them. CDR3 sequence: CASSREGYGYTF. The CDR3, as DNA: TGTGCCAGCAGCCGGGAGGGCTATGGCTACACCTTC. Full variable domain (remainder filled in from reference TRBV11-2 and TRBJ1-2): EAGVAQSPRYKIIEKRQSVAFWCNPISGHATLYWYQQILGQGPKLLIQFQNNGVVDDSQLPKDRFSAERLKGVDSTLKIQPAKLEDSAVYLCASSREGYGYTFGSGTRLTVV.

This chain links TRBV7-2 with TRBJ2-3; maybe TRBD1 (6 bases). Germline CDR1 reads SGHTA; CDR2 reads FQGNSA. The V gene lost 5 bases and the J gene lost 7 bases, with 19 bases spanning the gap. This CDR3 has 15 residues. The CDR3 DNA follows: TGTGCCAGCAGCGAGCGGTGGCAGGGGTCGAATACGCAGTATTTT. This gives the protein CASSERWQGSNTQYF. The full variable domain, in which reference TRBV7-2 and TRBJ2-3 provide the parts outside the CDR3, is GAGVSQSPSNKVTEKGKDVELRCDPISGHTALYWYRQSLGQGLEFLIYFQGNSAPDKSGLPSDRFSAERTGGSVSTLTIQRTQQEDSAVYLCASSERWQGSNTQYFGPGTRLTVL.

The J gene is TRBJ2-5, the V gene TRBV5-4; TRBD2 agrees at 10 bases. V lost 0 bases and J lost 8; bases outside the gene matches: 10. Germline V gene data show CDR1 as SGHNT and CDR2 as YYREEE (reference sequence). This CDR3 is built from 16 residues. CDR3 in DNA: TGTGCCAGCAGCTTGGAGCTAGCGGGAGTTGTCGCTACCCAGTACTTC. Its translation is CASSLELAGVVATQYF.

V and J are TRBV5-1 and TRBJ1-2; D perhaps matches TRBD1 (6 bases). The V and J ends lost 0 bases and 7 bases respectively, with 13 bases between them. Per germline, CDR1 SGHRS and CDR2 YFSETQ. This CDR3 has 14 residues. The CDR3 sequence is CASSLEGGISGYTF. CDR3 sequence (DNA): TGCGCCAGCAGCTTGGAAGGGGGAATAAGTGGCTACACCTTC.